What follows describes a single T cell receptor (beta chain). The data stem from a study of identifying expanded T cells in peripheral blood. Profiling relied on immunoSEQ multiplex PCR, and the TCRdb table lists in-frame clones only, not all of them. The sample lists around 85,000 clones; 70% to 90% were seen once. The CDR3 is 14 residues long. V was shortened by 1 base and J by 4 bases, with 10 bases between the two germline ends. Germline CDR1 reads LGHNA; CDR2 reads YSLEER. This TCR came from a person aged 18 to 70 in good health. Sequencing was done on a sample of blood. The chain recombines TRBV4-3 with TRBJ1-2; TRBD1 is a possible D gene (5 bases). CDR3 residues: CASSQARRGYGYTF. CDR3 in DNA: TGCGCCAGCAGCCAAGCGCGGAGGGGCTATGGCTACACCTTC.